The 31 T cell receptor beta chains given below trace back to one sample, sequenced in a study of shared clonotypes between healthy human individuals. TCRdb keeps only in-frame clones here, not all; method: immunoSEQ multiplex PCR. The sample yields approximately 980,000 clones, approximately 80% seen once. What was sequenced was memory CD4+ T cells sorted from blood. This sample's subset: CD45RA-negative fraction. Receptor source: a man between 18 and 35 years old in good health.

J is TRBJ2-1 and V is TRBV14, with 8 bases lining up with TRBD1. The CDR3 length is 14 residues. The V gene end was trimmed by 4 bases and the J gene end by 6 bases; junction bases not matched to a gene: 5. Germline CDR1 SGHDN, CDR2 FVKESK. The CDR3 here is CASSLRTGPNEQFF. Here the CDR3 DNA reads TGTGCCAGCAGCCTTAGGACAGGGCCCAATGAGCAGTTCTTC.

This chain links TRBV27 with TRBJ2-5, with D unresolved. The V gene's germline CDR1 is MNHEY and CDR2 SMNVEV (reference sequence). This CDR3 contains 12 residues. Trimming stripped 4 bases from V and 0 bases from J, with 3 bases between. CDR3 DNA: TGTGCCAGCAGTTCGAACCAAGAGACCCAGTACTTC. This gives the protein CASSSNQETQYF.

The CDR3 is CAIRGTDINYGYTF. In DNA form, the CDR3 reads TGTGCCATTAGGGGGACCGACATAAACTATGGCTACACCTTC. The V gene is TRBV10-3, the J gene TRBJ1-2, with a possible D match to TRBD1 (6 bases). Between the trimmed V and J ends, which lost 9 bases and 2 bases, there was a span of 16 bases. Germline CDR1 is ENHRY and CDR2 is SYGVKD. The CDR3 contains 14 residues.

The genes are TRBV19 and TRBJ1-1; D not resolved. The CDR3 contains 13 residues. Germline CDR1 is LNHDA and CDR2 is SQIVND (reference sequence). The V end lost 6 bases, the J end lost 1 base, and 9 bases lay between the germline ends. CDR3 sequence reads: CASSSTRNTEAFF. Written as DNA, the CDR3 is TGTGCCAGTAGCTCCACTCGGAACACTGAAGCTTTCTTT.

The chain couples TRBV5-1 to TRBJ2-3; TRBD1 might be the D (6 bases). The CDR3 runs to 14 residues. The ends were cut back, 0 bases at V and 2 bases at J, with 7 bases in the middle. Germline-derived CDR1 and CDR2 are SGHRS and YFSETQ. The CDR3 protein is CASSLGDNTDTQYF. The CDR3 DNA reads as TGCGCCAGCAGCTTGGGGGACAACACAGATACGCAGTATTTT.

The CDR3, as DNA: TGTGCCAGCAGCTTGCAGGGGACTAGCGTCACAGATACGCAGTATTTT. Protein product: CASSLQGTSVTDTQYF. The chain combines TRBV7-8 with TRBJ2-3, with 10 bases aligning to TRBD2. Germline lookup yields CDR1 SGHVS and CDR2 FQNEAQ. With V trimmed by 3 bases and J by 2 bases, 5 bases remained unmatched. The CDR3 totals 16 residues.

The genes are TRBV5-4 and TRBJ2-2, with 7 nucleotides matching TRBD1. V dropped 1 base and J dropped 7; count of bases not matched to a gene: 7. The CDR3 is 15 amino acids. Germline V gene lookup returns CDR1 SGHNT and CDR2 YYREEE (reference sequence). As DNA, the CDR3 is TGTGCCAGCAGCTTGTCAGGGGGATTTGGCGGGGAGCTGTTTTTT. Protein: CASSLSGGFGGELFF.

A few counts support this clone. This chain connects TRBV6-1 to TRBJ2-7; 9 nucleotides match TRBD2. Germline CDR1 MNHNS, CDR2 SASEGT. CDR3 length: 15 residues. V shed 1 base and J 3 bases; nucleotides not matched to a gene: 4. The chain's CDR3 is CASSEGSGGGYEQYF. The CDR3 nucleotides read TGTGCCAGCAGTGAAGGTAGCGGGGGAGGCTACGAGCAGTACTTC.

V usage is TRBV7-9 and J usage is TRBJ2-3; 9 bases are a match to TRBD1. The J segment lost 1 base and the V segment lost 2 bases, leaving 4 bases of the junction unmatched. The CDR3 length is 16 residues. Germline V CDR1 and CDR2: SEHNR, FQNEAQ (reference sequence). CDR3 region: CASSLPRTGGTDTQYF. Here the CDR3 DNA reads TGTGCCAGCAGCTTACCCCGGACAGGGGGCACAGATACGCAGTATTTT. The full variable domain, rest sourced from reference TRBV7-9 and TRBJ2-3, is DTGVSQNPRHKITKRGQNVTFRCDPISEHNRLYWYRQTLGQGPEFLTYFQNEAQLEKSRLLSDRFSAERPKGSFSTLEIQRTEQGDSAMYLCASSLPRTGGTDTQYFGPGTRLTVL.

The V call is TRBV6-5, the J call TRBJ2-1; weak D call: TRBD1 (5 bases). CDR1 and CDR2 (germline): MNHEY, SVGAGI. The CDR3 consists of 12 residues. Trimming removed 7 bases at V and 5 bases at J, with 9 bases between. Written as DNA, the CDR3 is TGTGCCAGCACAGGGCCAGACAATGAGCAGTTCTTC. It encodes CASTGPDNEQFF.

V is TRBV7-9 and J is TRBJ2-2; D might be TRBD2 (6 bases). V was shortened by 2 bases and J by 6 bases, with 19 bases between the two germline ends. Germline V gives CDR1 SEHNR, CDR2 FQNEAQ (reference sequence). The CDR3 consists of 17 residues. The DNA of the CDR3 is TGTGCCAGCAGCTTAATGGAGTGGAGGGATCGAGCCGGGGAGCTGTTTTTT. As protein: CASSLMEWRDRAGELFF.

The rearrangement links TRBV19 to TRBJ1-1, with D hard to call. Trimming took 6 bases from V and 1 from J, leaving 15 bases between them. Germline V gives CDR1 LNHDA, CDR2 SQIVND (reference sequence). The CDR3 covers 15 residues. The CDR3 sequence is CASSRGFTQNTEAFF. Written as DNA, the CDR3 is TGTGCCAGTAGCCGGGGATTTACCCAGAACACTGAAGCTTTCTTT. The full variable domain, with the rest looked up from reference TRBV19 and TRBJ1-1, is DGGITQSPKYLFRKEGQNVTLSCEQNLNHDAMYWYRQDPGQGLRLIYYSQIVNDFQKGDIAEGYSVSREKKESFPLTVTSAQKNPTAFYLCASSRGFTQNTEAFFGQGTRLTVV.

The rearrangement links TRBV28 to TRBJ1-1; unclear D gene. V dropped 6 bases and J dropped 2 bases, with 19 bases sitting between them. This CDR3 region has 16 residues. Germline V CDR1 and CDR2: MDHEN, SYDVKM. CDR3 coding DNA: TGTGCCAGCAGCTATACGTTTTTTGATCCCAACACTGAAGCTTTCTTT. Translating gives CASSYTFFDPNTEAFF.

This clone showed up just once. This chain links TRBV5-1 with TRBJ1-2, with D maybe TRBD1 (5 bases). There are 14 residues in the CDR3. V was clipped by 4 bases and J by 3 bases, with 13 bases between them. Germline-derived CDR1 and CDR2 are SGHRS and YFSETQ. CDR3 in DNA: TGCGCCAGCAGCCCGAGGCAGGGCCACTATGGCTACACCTTC. Residues: CASSPRQGHYGYTF.

This rearrangement joins TRBV5-4 to TRBJ2-3; the match to TRBD2 covers 11 bases. The CDR3 loop spans 17 amino acids. V lost 4 bases and J lost 1; bases outside the gene matches: 8. Germline-derived CDR1 and CDR2 are SGHNT and YYREEE (reference sequence). The CDR3 region has the DNA TGTGCCAGCAGCCCACTGACTAGCGGGACCGGCACAGATACGCAGTATTTT. Translating gives CASSPLTSGTGTDTQYF.

This chain uses TRBV10-2 with TRBJ2-5, with D possibly TRBD1 on 6 matching bases. The germline gives CDR1 WSHSY, CDR2 SAAADI. The CDR3 contains 15 residues. V was clipped by 6 bases and J by 2 bases, with 16 bases between them. The CDR3 sequence is CASRGAEGRQETQYF. The CDR3 nucleotides are TGCGCCAGCAGGGGGGCAGAAGGCCGGCAAGAGACCCAGTACTTC.

The gene calls are TRBV27 and TRBJ2-7; D remains unclear. This CDR3 region has 13 residues. Deletions cut 0 bases from V and 1 base from J, with 4 bases between. Germline CDR1 reads MNHEY; CDR2 reads SMNVEV (reference sequence). The CDR3: CASSLSRSYEQYF. CDR3 sequence (DNA): TGTGCCAGCAGTTTATCCCGATCCTACGAGCAGTACTTC.

The chain combines TRBV6-1 with TRBJ1-6; possibly TRBD1 for D (6 bases). The CDR3 contains 15 residues. Trimming stripped 2 bases from V and 5 bases from J, with 10 bases between. Looked up from germline, CDR1 is MNHNS and CDR2 is SASEGT. The chain's CDR3 is CASSERQGNNSPLHF. The CDR3 DNA sequence: TGTGCCAGCAGTGAACGGCAGGGGAATAATTCACCCCTCCACTTT.

V gene TRBV5-6 combines with J gene TRBJ1-5; D is unresolved. This CDR3 is 14 amino acids long. Germline CDR1 is SGHDT and CDR2 is YYEEEE. V lost 3 bases to trimming and J lost 3 bases, with 10 bases between them. The CDR3 here is CASSYGSYNQPQHF. Written as DNA, the CDR3 is TGTGCCAGCAGCTATGGGTCTTACAATCAGCCCCAGCATTTT.

V and J are TRBV18 and TRBJ2-1; a weak D match, TRBD2 (5 bases). Germline-derived CDR1 and CDR2 are KGHSH and LQKENI. The CDR3 runs 14 residues. Trimming cost V 2 bases and J 8 bases, with 13 bases left between them. The CDR3 DNA reads as TGTGCCAGCTCACCAATCCAACCCGGGGATGAGCAGTTCTTC. This codes for CASSPIQPGDEQFF.

The J gene is TRBJ1-2, the V gene TRBV2; possible D gene TRBD1, 5 bases. The CDR3 contains 13 residues. Trimming removed 4 bases from V and 3 bases from J, with 9 bases in between. CDR1 is SNHLY, CDR2 FYNNEI, per germline. CDR3 sequence reads: CASSGGEHYGYTF. The CDR3 DNA reads TGTGCCAGCAGTGGAGGGGAGCACTATGGCTACACCTTC. Full variable domain (outside the CDR3, taken from reference TRBV2 and TRBJ1-2): EPEVTQTPSHQVTQMGQEVILRCVPISNHLYFYWYRQILGQKVEFLVSFYNNEISEKSEIFDDQFSVERPDGSNFTLKIRSTKLEDSAMYFCASSGGEHYGYTFGSGTRLTVV.

This clone was seen only once. The chain uses TRBV6-1 and TRBJ1-1; TRBD1 aligns across 7 bases. Trimming took 4 bases from V and 8 from J; bases not matched to a gene: 10. The CDR3 is 14 amino acids. Germline CDR1 is MNHNS and CDR2 is SASEGT. The CDR3 sequence is CASSGPTGYGEAFF. The CDR3 DNA sequence: TGTGCCAGCAGTGGGCCGACAGGGTATGGGGAAGCTTTCTTT.

CDR3 nucleotides: TGTGCCAGCAGCTTAGAACCGGGGAGGACCTACGAGCAGTACTTC. It translates to CASSLEPGRTYEQYF. This sequence joins TRBV11-2 and TRBJ2-7; TRBD2 is a possible D gene (6 bases). Trimming shortened V by 0 bases and J by 2 bases, and 11 bases separated the two germline ends. CDR3 size: 15 residues. The V gene's germline CDR1 is SGHAT and CDR2 FQNNGV.

V usage is TRBV6-1 and J usage is TRBJ1-5; D remains ambiguous. Germline V CDR1 and CDR2: MNHNS, SASEGT. With 7 bases removed from V and 11 bases from J, the gap between germline ends came to 12 bases. The CDR3 sequence is 11 residues long. The CDR3 spells CASMEGRAQHF. The CDR3 nucleotides are TGTGCCAGCATGGAGGGCCGGGCCCAGCATTTT.

The gene calls are TRBV29-1 and TRBJ2-3; D remains unclear. This CDR3 contains 14 residues. Trimming removed 5 bases at V and 2 bases at J, with 14 bases between. CDR1 and CDR2 from the germline V gene are SQVTM and ANQGSEA. CDR3 in DNA: TGCAGCGTTCAAGTAGGGCCACACACAGATACGCAGTATTTT. Translation gives CSVQVGPHTDTQYF.

Only one count was recorded for this clone. V gene TRBV16 combines with J gene TRBJ1-1; D is possibly TRBD1 (5 bases). The CDR3 covers 13 residues. The germline V and J ends were trimmed by 3 bases and 9 bases, with 14 bases remaining between them. Germline V gene lookup returns CDR1 KGHSY and CDR2 FQNENV. The CDR3 reads CASSQQTGGKAFF. The CDR3 DNA reads as TGTGCCAGCAGCCAGCAGACGGGGGGAAAAGCTTTCTTT. Filled out from reference TRBV16 and TRBJ1-1, the complete variable domain reads GEEVAQTPKHLVRGEGQKAKLYCAPIKGHSYVFWYQQVLKNEFKFLISFQNENVFDETGMPKERFSAKCLPNSPCSLEIQATKLEDSAVYFCASSQQTGGKAFFGQGTRLTVV.

This chain links TRBV7-2 with TRBJ2-3, with 11 bases matching TRBD2. The germline gives CDR1 SGHTA, CDR2 FQGNSA. After removal of 0 bases from V and 1 base from J, the junction contained 15 bases not matched to a gene. The length of the CDR3 is 21 residues. The CDR3 region has the DNA TGTGCCAGCAGCTTAGCGGGATACGCACTAGCGGGAGTACGGGGCACAGATACGCAGTATTTT. This encodes CASSLAGYALAGVRGTDTQYF.

This sequence joins TRBV25-1 and TRBJ2-5; 7 positions match TRBD1. Germline V gene lookup returns CDR1 MGHDK and CDR2 SYGVNS. This CDR3 is 15 amino acids long. V dropped 2 bases and J dropped 4; count of bases not matched to a gene: 7. The CDR3 nucleotides are TGTGCCAGCAGTGAAGGCAGGGGGAGTACAGAGACCCAGTACTTC. It specifies CASSEGRGSTETQYF. Combining the CDR3 with reference TRBV25-1 and TRBJ2-5 gives the whole variable domain EADIYQTPRYLVIGTGKKITLECSQTMGHDKMYWYQQDPGMELHLIHYSYGVNSTEKGDLSSESTVSRIRTEHFPLTLESARPSHTSQYLCASSEGRGSTETQYFGPGTRLLVL.

This sequence joins TRBV5-1 and TRBJ1-2; D is unresolved. The V and J ends lost 4 bases and 3 bases respectively, with 7 bases between them. CDR1 SGHRS and CDR2 YFSETQ come from the germline V gene. The CDR3 is 12 residues long. The CDR3 is CASSQSDYGYTF. The CDR3 bases are TGCGCCAGCAGCCAGTCCGACTATGGCTACACCTTC.

As DNA, the CDR3 is TGTGCCAGCAGTGAATATGGCAACTACGAGCAGTACTTC. Translation gives CASSEYGNYEQYF. This chain connects TRBV6-1 to TRBJ2-7; D gene unclear. Germline values: CDR1 MNHNS, CDR2 SASEGT. The CDR3 covers 13 residues. Between the trimmed V and J ends, which lost 2 bases and 3 bases, there was a span of 8 bases.

The genes are TRBV5-1 and TRBJ1-1; D is unresolved. V lost 4 bases, J lost 0 bases, and 10 bases lay in between. The CDR3 loop spans 14 amino acids. The germline V gene has CDR1 SGHRS and CDR2 YFSETQ. The CDR3 loop is CASSTDGMNTEAFF. CDR3 bases: TGCGCCAGCAGCACCGACGGAATGAACACTGAAGCTTTCTTT.